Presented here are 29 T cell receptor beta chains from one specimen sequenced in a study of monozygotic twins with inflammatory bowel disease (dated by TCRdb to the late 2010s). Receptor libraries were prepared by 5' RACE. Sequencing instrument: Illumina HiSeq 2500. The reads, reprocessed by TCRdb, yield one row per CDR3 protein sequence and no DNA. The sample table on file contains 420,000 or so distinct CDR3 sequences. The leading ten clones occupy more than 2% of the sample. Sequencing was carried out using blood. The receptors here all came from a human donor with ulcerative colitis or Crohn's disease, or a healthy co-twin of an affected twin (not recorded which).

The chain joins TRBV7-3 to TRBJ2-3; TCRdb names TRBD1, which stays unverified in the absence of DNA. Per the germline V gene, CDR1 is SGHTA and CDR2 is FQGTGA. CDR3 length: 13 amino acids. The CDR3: CASSAHRGDTQYF.

The CDR3 protein is CASSLTGRATYEQYF. The chain couples TRBV5-1 to TRBJ2-7; with no DNA, the TCRdb D assignment of TRBD2 cannot be verified. Germline CDR1 reads SGHRS; CDR2 reads YFSETQ. The CDR3 contains 15 residues.

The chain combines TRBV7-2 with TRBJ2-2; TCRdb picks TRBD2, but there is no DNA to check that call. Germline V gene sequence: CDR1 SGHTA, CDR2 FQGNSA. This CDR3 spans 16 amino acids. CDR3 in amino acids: CASSLATSPITGELFF.

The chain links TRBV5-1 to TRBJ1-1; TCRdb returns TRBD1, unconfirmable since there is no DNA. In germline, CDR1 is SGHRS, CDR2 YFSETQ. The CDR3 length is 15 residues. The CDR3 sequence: CASSSRGVGNTEAFF. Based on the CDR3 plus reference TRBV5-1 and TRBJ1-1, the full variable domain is KAGVTQTPRYLIKTRGQQVTLSCSPISGHRSVSWYQQTPGQGLQFLFEYFSETQRNKGNFPGRFSGRQFSNSRSEMNVSTLELGDSALYLCASSSRGVGNTEAFFGQGTRLTVV.

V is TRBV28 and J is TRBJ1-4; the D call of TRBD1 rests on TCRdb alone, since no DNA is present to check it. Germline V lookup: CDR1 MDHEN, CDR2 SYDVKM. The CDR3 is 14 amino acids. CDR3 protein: CASSPAGENEKLFF. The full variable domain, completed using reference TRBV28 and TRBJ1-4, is DVKVTQSSRYLVKRTGEKVFLECVQDMDHENMFWYRQDPGLGLRLIYFSYDVKMKEKGDIPEGYSVSREKKERFSLILESASTNQTSMYLCASSPAGENEKLFFGSGTQLSVL.

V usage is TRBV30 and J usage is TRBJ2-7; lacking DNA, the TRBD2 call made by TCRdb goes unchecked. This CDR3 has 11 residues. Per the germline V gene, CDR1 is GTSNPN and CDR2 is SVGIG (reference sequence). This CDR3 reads CAWAGLEEQYF.

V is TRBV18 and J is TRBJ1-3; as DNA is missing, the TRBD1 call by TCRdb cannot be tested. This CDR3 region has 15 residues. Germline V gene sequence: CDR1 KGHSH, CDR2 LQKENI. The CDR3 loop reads CASSPRQGQGNTIYF.

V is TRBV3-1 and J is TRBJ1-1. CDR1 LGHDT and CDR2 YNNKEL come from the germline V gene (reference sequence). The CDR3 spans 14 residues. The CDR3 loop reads CASSQVGSRTEAFF.

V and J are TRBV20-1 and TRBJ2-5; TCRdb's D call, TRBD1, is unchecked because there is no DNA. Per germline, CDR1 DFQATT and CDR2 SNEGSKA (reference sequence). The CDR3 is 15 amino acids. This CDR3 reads CSARAWRGRQETQYF.

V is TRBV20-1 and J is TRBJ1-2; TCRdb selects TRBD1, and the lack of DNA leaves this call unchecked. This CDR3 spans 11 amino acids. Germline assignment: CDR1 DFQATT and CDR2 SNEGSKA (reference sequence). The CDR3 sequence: CSAMDRNGYTF.

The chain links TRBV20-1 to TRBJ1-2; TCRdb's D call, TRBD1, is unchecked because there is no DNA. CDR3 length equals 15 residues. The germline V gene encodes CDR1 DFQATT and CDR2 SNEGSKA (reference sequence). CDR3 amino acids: CSARPPGQGHDGYTF.

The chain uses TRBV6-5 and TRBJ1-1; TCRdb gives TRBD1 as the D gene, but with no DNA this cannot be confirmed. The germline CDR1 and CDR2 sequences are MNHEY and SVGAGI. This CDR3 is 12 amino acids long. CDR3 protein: CASRTLTGEAFF.

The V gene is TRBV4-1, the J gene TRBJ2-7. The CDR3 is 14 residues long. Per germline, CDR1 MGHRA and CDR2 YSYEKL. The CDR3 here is CASSQESALYEQYF.

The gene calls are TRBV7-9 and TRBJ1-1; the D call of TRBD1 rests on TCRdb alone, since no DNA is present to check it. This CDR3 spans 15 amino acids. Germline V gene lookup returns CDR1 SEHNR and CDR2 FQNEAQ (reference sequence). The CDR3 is CASINTGAPNTEAFF.

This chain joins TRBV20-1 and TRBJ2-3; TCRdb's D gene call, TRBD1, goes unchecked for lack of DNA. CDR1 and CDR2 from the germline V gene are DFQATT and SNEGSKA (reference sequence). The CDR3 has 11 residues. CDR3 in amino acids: CSAQVGDTQYF.

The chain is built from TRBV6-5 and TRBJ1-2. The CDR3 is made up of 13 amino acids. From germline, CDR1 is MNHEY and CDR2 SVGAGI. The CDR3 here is CASSSSGGSGYTF.

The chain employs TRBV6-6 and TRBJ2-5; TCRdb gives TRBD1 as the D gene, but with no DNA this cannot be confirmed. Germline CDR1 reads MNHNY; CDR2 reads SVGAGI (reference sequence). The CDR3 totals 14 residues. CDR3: CASSSRGGLATQYF.

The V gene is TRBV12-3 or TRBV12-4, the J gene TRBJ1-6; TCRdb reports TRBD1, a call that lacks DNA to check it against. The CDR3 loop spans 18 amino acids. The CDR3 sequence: CASSQGQGFTEYNSPLHF.

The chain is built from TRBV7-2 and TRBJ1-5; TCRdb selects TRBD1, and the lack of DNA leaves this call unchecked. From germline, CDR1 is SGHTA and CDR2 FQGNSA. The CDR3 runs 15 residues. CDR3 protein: CASSSLTGPGQPQHF.

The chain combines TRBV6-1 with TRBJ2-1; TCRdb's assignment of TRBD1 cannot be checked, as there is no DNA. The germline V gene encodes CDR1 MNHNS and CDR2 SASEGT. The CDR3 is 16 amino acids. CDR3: CASTLGTGSSYNEQFF.

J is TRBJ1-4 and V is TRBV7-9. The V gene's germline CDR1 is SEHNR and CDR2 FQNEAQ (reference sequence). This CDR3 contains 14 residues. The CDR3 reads CASSLAAVNEKLFF. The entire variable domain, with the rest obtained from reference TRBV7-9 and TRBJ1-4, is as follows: DTGVSQNPRHKITKRGQNVTFRCDPISEHNRLYWYRQTLGQGPEFLTYFQNEAQLEKSRLLSDRFSAERPKGSFSTLEIQRTEQGDSAMYLCASSLAAVNEKLFFGSGTQLSVL.

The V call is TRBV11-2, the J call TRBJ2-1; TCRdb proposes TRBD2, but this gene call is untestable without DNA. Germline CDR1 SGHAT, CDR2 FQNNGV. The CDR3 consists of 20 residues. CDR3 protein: CASSLRVGIAGGSSYNEQFF.

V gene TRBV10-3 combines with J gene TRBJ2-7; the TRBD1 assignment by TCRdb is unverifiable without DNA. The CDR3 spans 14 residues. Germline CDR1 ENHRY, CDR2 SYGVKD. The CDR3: CAIRGTVDSYEQYF.

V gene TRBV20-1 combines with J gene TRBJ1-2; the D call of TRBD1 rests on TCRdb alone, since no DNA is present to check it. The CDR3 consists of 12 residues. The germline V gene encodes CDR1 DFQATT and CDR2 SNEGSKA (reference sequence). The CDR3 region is CSARGQGGGYTF.

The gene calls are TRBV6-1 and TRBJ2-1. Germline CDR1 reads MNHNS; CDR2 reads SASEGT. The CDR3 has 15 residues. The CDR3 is CASSVHSIAYNEQFF.

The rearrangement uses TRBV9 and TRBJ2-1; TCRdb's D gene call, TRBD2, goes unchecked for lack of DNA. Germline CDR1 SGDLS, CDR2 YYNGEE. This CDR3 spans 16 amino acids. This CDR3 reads CASSPRTSGRDNEQFF.

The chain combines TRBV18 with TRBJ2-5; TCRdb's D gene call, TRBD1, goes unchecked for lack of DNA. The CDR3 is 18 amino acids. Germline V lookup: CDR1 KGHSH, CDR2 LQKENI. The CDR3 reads CASSPPRRRQGTQETQYF.

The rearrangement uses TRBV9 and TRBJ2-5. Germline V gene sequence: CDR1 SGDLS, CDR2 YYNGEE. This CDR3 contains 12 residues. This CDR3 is CASSVGQETQYF.

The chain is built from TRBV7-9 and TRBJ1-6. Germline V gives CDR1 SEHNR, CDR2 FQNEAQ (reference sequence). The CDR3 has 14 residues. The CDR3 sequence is CASSPTSPNSPLHF.